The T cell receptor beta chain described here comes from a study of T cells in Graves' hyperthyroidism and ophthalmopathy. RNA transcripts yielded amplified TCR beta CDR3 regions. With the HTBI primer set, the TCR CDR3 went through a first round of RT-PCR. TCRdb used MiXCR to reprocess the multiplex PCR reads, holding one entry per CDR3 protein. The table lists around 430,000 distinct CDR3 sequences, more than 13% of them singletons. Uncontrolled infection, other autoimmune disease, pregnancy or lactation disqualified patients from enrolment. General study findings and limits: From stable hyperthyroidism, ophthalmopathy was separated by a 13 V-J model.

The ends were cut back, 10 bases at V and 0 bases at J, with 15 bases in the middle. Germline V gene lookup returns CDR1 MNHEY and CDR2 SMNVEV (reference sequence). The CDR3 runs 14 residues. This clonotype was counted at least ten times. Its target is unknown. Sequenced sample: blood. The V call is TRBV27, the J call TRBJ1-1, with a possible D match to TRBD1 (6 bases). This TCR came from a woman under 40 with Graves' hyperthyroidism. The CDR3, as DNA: TGTGCCACCAAAACAGGGACCATGAACACTGAAGCTTTCTTT. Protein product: CATKTGTMNTEAFF.